Following are 22 T cell receptor beta chains from one sample sequenced in a study of T-cell memory formation after mild COVID-19. MiXCR, run by TCRdb on the 5' RACE reads, gives a single entry per CDR3 protein. The repertoire holds under 700,000 distinct CDR3 sequences, with over 20% as singletons. The material sequenced was PBMCs or a T cell subset sorted from them (not recorded which). The receptors shown here come from an adult woman who had mild COVID-19 (a few samples of this study predate the infection). Cell type and time point are not known.

The sample holds a few counts of this clonotype. This chain links TRBV6-2 or TRBV6-3 with TRBJ1-5; D is possibly TRBD1 (5 bases). The CDR3 contains 13 residues. Germline CDR1 is MNHEY and CDR2 is SVGEGT. V dropped 8 bases and J dropped 2 bases, with 10 bases sitting between them. This chain's CDR3 is CASHRGGNQPQHF. The CDR3 bases are TGTGCCAGCCATAGAGGGGGCAATCAGCCCCAGCATTTT.

CDR3 residues: CATSDFGEGNEQFF. DNA of the CDR3: TGTGCCACCAGTGATTTTGGCGAGGGCAATGAGCAGTTCTTC. The chain uses TRBV24-1 and TRBJ2-1; TRBD2 is a possible D gene (5 bases). Germline V lookup: CDR1 KGHDR, CDR2 SFDVKD. Trimming left V 1 base short and J 6 bases short, with 9 bases between. This CDR3 spans 14 amino acids.

This clonotype was seen ten or more times. The rearrangement joins TRBV7-9 to TRBJ2-7, with D tentatively TRBD1 or TRBD2 (6 bases each). Germline V gives CDR1 SEHNR, CDR2 FQNEAQ (reference sequence). V shed 5 bases and J shed 1 base, with 15 bases lying between them. This CDR3 spans 15 amino acids. In nucleotides, the CDR3 is TGTGCCAGCAGCCCGGCGGGGACACAATCCTACGAGCAGTACTTC. It translates to CASSPAGTQSYEQYF. The full variable domain, in which reference TRBV7-9 and TRBJ2-7 provide the parts outside the CDR3, is DTGVSQNPRHKITKRGQNVTFRCDPISEHNRLYWYRQTLGQGPEFLTYFQNEAQLEKSRLLSDRFSAERPKGSFSTLEIQRTEQGDSAMYLCASSPAGTQSYEQYFGPGTRLTVT.

The table lists this clonotype with a few counts. The chain combines TRBV3-1 with TRBJ2-5, with D possibly TRBD2 on 6 matching bases. This CDR3 comprises 13 residues. Germline V lookup: CDR1 LGHDT, CDR2 YNNKEL (reference sequence). The V and J ends lost 0 bases and 12 bases respectively, with 14 bases between them. The CDR3 DNA reads as TGTGCCAGCAGCCAAGACGTAGCGGAACGAGAGTACTTC. Translation: CASSQDVAEREYF.

This clonotype was observed a few times. The rearrangement links TRBV12-3 or TRBV12-4 to TRBJ2-7, with D maybe TRBD2 (5 bases). Trimming shortened V by 6 bases and J by 5 bases, and 20 bases separated the two germline ends. The CDR3 is 15 amino acids. CDR3 DNA sequence: TGTGCCAGCAGCACCAACGGCCGGGGTACCGACGAGCAGTACTTC. Translation gives CASSTNGRGTDEQYF.

The J gene is TRBJ2-3, the V gene TRBV10-3; D perhaps matches TRBD1 (5 bases). Germline assignment: CDR1 ENHRY and CDR2 SYGVKD. The CDR3 sequence is 16 residues long. The ends were cut back, 0 bases at V and 0 bases at J, with 10 bases in the middle. As DNA, the CDR3 is TGTGCCATCAGTGAGTCCAGGGCGCAGAGCACAGATACGCAGTATTTT. It encodes CAISESRAQSTDTQYF.

This chain connects TRBV20-1 to TRBJ1-5; 8 positions match TRBD1. There are 14 residues in the CDR3. Germline assignment: CDR1 DFQATT and CDR2 SNEGSKA (reference sequence). V shed 0 bases and J 4 bases; nucleotides not matched to a gene: 2. The CDR3 spells CSARDWTGNQPQHF. The CDR3 DNA reads TGCAGTGCTAGAGACTGGACAGGGAATCAGCCCCAGCATTTT.

This clonotype has a handful of counts. The chain employs TRBV15 and TRBJ2-2; D is unclear. The germline V gene has CDR1 LNHNV and CDR2 YYDKDF (reference sequence). This CDR3 comprises 12 residues. V gave up 5 bases and J gave up 4 bases, with 5 bases separating them. The CDR3 bases are TGTGCCACCAGCGAGGCCACCGGGGAGCTGTTTTTT. Residues: CATSEATGELFF.

This clonotype was detected only a few times. This chain joins TRBV5-1 and TRBJ1-1, with TRBD1 as a possible D gene (5 bases). Trimming pared 4 bases from V and 5 bases from J, leaving 21 bases between. Germline assignment: CDR1 SGHRS and CDR2 YFSETQ. The CDR3 contains 16 residues. Here the CDR3 DNA reads TGCGCCAGCAGCCTGGCTTTCGGGGACCGGTCTACTGAAGCTTTCTTT. Its protein product is CASSLAFGDRSTEAFF.

This clonotype was seen a handful of times. The chain recombines TRBV5-1 with TRBJ2-4; 10 positions match TRBD1. The length of the CDR3 is 15 residues. Looked up from germline, CDR1 is SGHRS and CDR2 is YFSETQ. After removal of 3 bases from V and 3 bases from J, the junction contained 3 bases not matched to a gene. The CDR3 sequence: CASSWGTGDKNIQYF. In DNA form, the CDR3 reads TGCGCCAGCAGCTGGGGGACAGGGGACAAAAACATTCAGTACTTC.

This clonotype showed up just a few times. V usage is TRBV7-2 and J usage is TRBJ1-1; weak D call: TRBD1 (6 bases). This CDR3 has 15 amino acids. Trimming shortened V by 2 bases and J by 4 bases, and 14 bases separated the two germline ends. Germline lookup yields CDR1 SGHTA and CDR2 FQGNSA. CDR3 sequence reads: CASSLYTGASTEAFF. The CDR3 DNA follows: TGTGCCAGCAGCTTATACACGGGGGCCAGCACTGAAGCTTTCTTT.

This clonotype was observed a few times. The J gene is TRBJ2-5, the V gene TRBV24-1; 8 bases line up with TRBD1. V shed 3 bases, J shed 4 bases, and the junction held 6 bases outside the gene matches. Germline V lookup: CDR1 KGHDR, CDR2 SFDVKD. The CDR3 has 15 residues. The CDR3 bases are TGTGCCACCAGTGATAGTTGGACAGGGACAGAGACCCAGTACTTC. Translating gives CATSDSWTGTETQYF.

This chain connects TRBV7-2 to TRBJ2-2; D is unclear. Trimming took off 4 bases at V and 3 bases at J, with 9 bases between the two ends. In germline, CDR1 is SGHTA, CDR2 FQGNSA. The CDR3 runs to 14 residues. DNA for the CDR3: TGTGCCAGCAGCTCGAACACCGACACCGGGGAGCTGTTTTTT. Translation: CASSSNTDTGELFF.

This clonotype showed up just a few times. The chain couples TRBV30 to TRBJ1-2; 9 nucleotides agree with TRBD1. The length of the CDR3 is 11 residues. J lost 9 bases, V lost 5 bases, and 4 bases had no gene match. Germline values: CDR1 GTSNPN, CDR2 SVGIG (reference sequence). CDR3 amino acids: CAWGTGGSYTF. For the CDR3, the DNA is TGTGCCTGGGGTACAGGGGGCAGCTACACCTTC.

This clonotype was recorded at least ten times. V is TRBV5-1 and J is TRBJ1-2; possible D gene TRBD1, 5 bases. Trimming stripped 4 bases from V and 8 bases from J, with 9 bases between. The CDR3 is 11 amino acids. Germline values: CDR1 SGHRS, CDR2 YFSETQ. CDR3 region: CASSESGGYTF. The CDR3 nucleotides are TGCGCCAGCAGCGAATCAGGGGGCTACACCTTC.

The chain recombines TRBV7-9 with TRBJ2-3; 10 bases map to TRBD1. The trim removed 5 bases at V and 0 bases at J, leaving 5 bases unmatched. CDR3 length: 16 residues. Per the germline V gene, CDR1 is SEHNR and CDR2 is FQNEAQ (reference sequence). In DNA form, the CDR3 reads TGTGCCAGCAGCCTACGGGACAGGGGAAGCACAGATACGCAGTATTTT. Its translation: CASSLRDRGSTDTQYF.

This clonotype was detected a few times. The V and J genes are TRBV7-8 and TRBJ2-1; perhaps D is TRBD1 or TRBD2 (5 bases each). Germline CDR1 and CDR2: SGHVS and FQNEAQ. The CDR3 is made up of 13 amino acids. V lost 2 bases to trimming and J lost 6 bases, with 8 bases between them. The CDR3 bases are TGTGCCAGCAGCTTACCAGGGACCAATGAGCAGTTCTTC. This encodes CASSLPGTNEQFF.

This clonotype has at least ten counts. V usage is TRBV7-9 and J usage is TRBJ2-7; unclear D gene. Trimming removed 3 bases from V and 3 bases from J, with 6 bases in between. From germline, CDR1 is SEHNR and CDR2 FQNEAQ (reference sequence). The CDR3 sequence is 12 residues long. This chain's CDR3 is CASSFDNYEQYF. The CDR3 region has the DNA TGTGCCAGCAGCTTCGACAACTACGAGCAGTACTTC.

There are a few counts of this clonotype. V and J are TRBV12-3 or TRBV12-4 and TRBJ2-6; D call uncertain. The CDR3 extends over 14 amino acids. V was clipped by 6 bases and J by 0 bases, with 6 bases between them. CDR3 sequence reads: CASRITSGANVLTF. In DNA, the CDR3 is TGTGCCAGCAGGATTACCTCTGGGGCCAACGTCCTGACTTTC.

The chain's CDR3 is CASSYPDRGRTDTQYF. CDR3 nucleotide sequence: TGTGCCAGCAGTTACCCCGACAGGGGCCGCACAGATACGCAGTATTTT. The V call is TRBV6-6, the J call TRBJ2-3, with 8 bases lining up with TRBD1. Germline loops: CDR1 MNHNY, CDR2 SVGAGI (reference sequence). The CDR3 loop spans 16 amino acids. Trimming took 2 bases from V and 1 from J; bases not matched to a gene: 5.

The V call is TRBV7-8, the J call TRBJ1-3; D remains unclear. This CDR3 spans 15 amino acids. Germline values: CDR1 SGHVS, CDR2 FQNEAQ. With 5 bases removed from V and 0 bases from J, the gap between germline ends came to 11 bases. CDR3 region: CASSHRESSGNTIYF. In DNA, the CDR3 is TGTGCCAGCAGCCACCGGGAGAGCTCTGGAAACACCATATATTTT.

This clonotype occurred a few times. V is TRBV29-1 and J is TRBJ1-1, with 7 bases fitting TRBD1. Losses at the gene ends were 4 bases for V and 1 base for J; bases not matched to a gene: 3. The CDR3 contains 13 residues. Germline V gives CDR1 SQVTM, CDR2 ANQGSEA. The CDR3: CSVGRQGNTEAFF. For the CDR3, the DNA is TGCAGCGTTGGAAGACAGGGGAACACTGAAGCTTTCTTT.